These 31 T cell receptor beta chains were all obtained from the same sample, sequenced in a study of T cells after yellow fever vaccination. MiXCR was run by TCRdb on the 5' RACE reads, yielding one entry per CDR3 protein. The sample holds roughly 310,000 distinct CDR3 sequences; roughly 3.5% are singletons and the top ten take about 25%. Specimen: PBMCs, collected on the day of the yellow fever booster vaccination. The receptors were gathered from a man between 18 and 35 years old who received the YFV17D yellow fever vaccine.

This clonotype was detected only a few times. CDR3 sequence (DNA): TGTGCCACCCTAAGGCGAGAGCAGTACGTC. Amino acids: CATLRREQYV. This chain joins TRBV24-1 and TRBJ2-7; the D is unclear. Germline CDR1 and CDR2: KGHDR and SFDVKD. Trimming shortened V by 9 bases and J by 7 bases, and 9 bases separated the two germline ends. This CDR3 spans 10 amino acids.

This clonotype was seen ten or more times. The chain uses TRBV20-1 and TRBJ2-7; TRBD1 aligns across 7 bases. Unmatched junction bases numbered 19, after V lost 2 bases and J lost 9 bases. The CDR3 extends over 16 amino acids. CDR1 DFQATT and CDR2 SNEGSKA come from the germline V gene (reference sequence). The CDR3: CSARPSHRGRGQGQYV. The CDR3 coding sequence is TGCAGTGCTAGACCCTCTCACAGGGGAAGGGGGCAAGGGCAGTACGTC.

This clonotype has more than one count but fewer than ten. This rearrangement joins TRBV28 to TRBJ2-7; 10 bases match TRBD1. This CDR3 is 16 amino acids long. Germline V gives CDR1 MDHEN, CDR2 SYDVKM. V shed 5 bases, J shed 4 bases, and the junction held 11 bases outside the gene matches. The CDR3 spells CASSTIPDRGLYEQYV. In nucleotides, the CDR3 is TGTGCCAGCAGTACTATCCCCGACAGGGGGCTTTACGAGCAGTACGTC.

Only a few counts were recorded for this clonotype. The chain couples TRBV29-1 to TRBJ1-1; D perhaps matches TRBD1 (6 bases). The CDR3 spans 13 residues. Germline V CDR1 and CDR2: SQVTM, ANQGSEA. Trimming removed 7 bases at V and 3 bases at J, with 15 bases between. The CDR3 DNA sequence: TGCAGCGGCAGGCTACAGGGATACACTGAAGCTTTCTTT. Residues: CSGRLQGYTEAFF.

To note about this clonotype: One end of the junction varies from germline; a read error may be responsible. The J gene is TRBJ2-2, the V gene TRBV9, with 7 bases fitting TRBD1. Per the germline V gene, CDR1 is SGDLS and CDR2 is YYNGEE. The CDR3 totals 15 residues. The CDR3 DNA sequence: TGTGCCTGCAGCGTAGAGGGGGCGAGAACCGGGGAGCTGTTTTTT. This codes for CACSVEGARTGELFF.

V usage is TRBV12-3 or TRBV12-4 and J usage is TRBJ2-7; the D gene could be TRBD1 or TRBD2 (6 bases each). V was cut by 1 base and J by 0 bases, with 10 bases left in between. CDR3 size: 15 residues. The CDR3 here is CASSLGGGGSYEQYF. The CDR3 DNA sequence: TGTGCCAGCAGTTTAGGAGGGGGAGGCTCCTACGAGCAGTACTTC.

The table lists this clonotype with a few counts. The chain recombines TRBV18 with TRBJ2-7; D may match TRBD1 or TRBD2 (5 bases each). The CDR3 runs 12 residues. Germline loops: CDR1 KGHSH, CDR2 LQKENI. Trimming removed 6 bases from V and 6 bases from J, with 12 bases in between. The CDR3 region is CASSQEGIEQYV. CDR3 bases: TGTGCCAGCTCGCAAGAGGGGATCGAGCAGTACGTC.

This clonotype occurred a few times. The chain links TRBV19 to TRBJ1-5; the D gene is possibly TRBD1 (6 bases). V lost 5 bases, J lost 4 bases, and 12 bases lay in between. The CDR3 runs to 14 residues. Germline values: CDR1 LNHDA, CDR2 SQIVND (reference sequence). The CDR3, as DNA: TGTGCCAGTAGTGTCCGGGACACTAATCAGCCCCAGCATTTT. Its translation is CASSVRDTNQPQHF.

The J gene is TRBJ2-3, the V gene TRBV7-2, with D tentatively TRBD1 or TRBD2 (5 bases each). V was pared by 2 bases and J by 4 bases, with 13 bases between. The CDR3 covers 15 residues. CDR1 and CDR2 from the germline V gene are SGHTA and FQGNSA. The DNA of the CDR3 is TGTGCCAGCAGCTTAACGGGGCCGGAGGCAGATACGCAGTATTTT. Its translation: CASSLTGPEADTQYF.

The chain carries TRBV20-1 and TRBJ2-5; D remains unclear. The germline CDR1 and CDR2 sequences are DFQATT and SNEGSKA (reference sequence). This CDR3 is 15 amino acids long. Trimming took 6 bases from V and 7 from J, leaving 24 bases between them. The CDR3 loop is CSAPPPTYRVRTQYF. The CDR3 DNA is TGCAGTGCCCCGCCCCCCACTTACAGAGTGCGGACCCAGTACTTC.

This clonotype has just a few counts. V gene TRBV24-1 combines with J gene TRBJ2-2; perhaps TRBD2 as D (5 bases). The length of the CDR3 is 12 residues. The germline gives CDR1 KGHDR, CDR2 SFDVKD. Trimming shortened V by 9 bases and J by 7 bases, and 11 bases separated the two germline ends. CDR3: CATHSVNGELFF. In DNA form, the CDR3 reads TGTGCCACCCATAGCGTTAACGGGGAGCTGTTTTTT.

This clonotype was detected ten times or more. V and J are TRBV18 and TRBJ2-4; 8 bases line up with TRBD1. V trimming: 0 bases; J trimming: 0 bases; junction bases outside the gene matches: 4. The V gene's germline CDR1 is KGHSH and CDR2 LQKENI. The CDR3 sequence is 17 residues long. The CDR3: CASSPPSQGAAKNIQYF. Written as DNA, the CDR3 is TGTGCCAGCTCACCACCGAGTCAGGGGGCAGCCAAAAACATTCAGTACTTC.

This clonotype was seen repeatedly, ten times or more. The chain is built from TRBV11-1 and TRBJ2-1; D is unclear. Trimming took off 1 base at V and 6 bases at J, with 10 bases between the two ends. Germline CDR1 is SGHAT and CDR2 is FQDESV (reference sequence). The CDR3 is 14 residues long. The CDR3 reads CASSLERLLNEQFF. The CDR3 nucleotides are TGTGCCAGCAGCTTAGAGAGGCTTCTCAATGAGCAGTTCTTC.

This clonotype was observed at least ten times. The rearrangement joins TRBV2 to TRBJ1-1; no clear D. The V and J ends lost 5 bases and 7 bases respectively, with 14 bases between them. The CDR3 runs 13 residues. Per the germline V gene, CDR1 is SNHLY and CDR2 is FYNNEI. The CDR3 region is CASSWLGSLEAFF. The CDR3 DNA follows: TGTGCCAGCAGTTGGCTGGGGAGCCTTGAAGCTTTCTTT.

This clonotype was found a few times. V and J are TRBV24-1 and TRBJ2-1, with 9 bases matching TRBD2. Germline CDR1 is KGHDR and CDR2 is SFDVKD. With V trimmed by 8 bases and J by 11 bases, 9 bases remained unmatched. CDR3 length: 13 residues. Written as DNA, the CDR3 is TGTGCCACCAAGGATCTGCGGGGGGGACAGCAGTTCTTC. Protein product: CATKDLRGGQQFF.

This chain links TRBV28 with TRBJ2-1; 12 bases line up with TRBD2. V dropped 3 bases and J dropped 10; count of bases not matched to a gene: 10. Per the germline V gene, CDR1 is MDHEN and CDR2 is SYDVKM. The CDR3 spans 16 residues. DNA of the CDR3: TGTGCCAGCAGTTTCCGCCTAGCGGGGGGGCGCGGAGAGCAGTTCTTC. This sequence encodes CASSFRLAGGRGEQFF.

The chain has TRBV27 and TRBJ1-4; the D gene is possibly TRBD1 (6 bases). CDR1 is MNHEY and CDR2 is SMNVEV in the germline V gene (reference sequence). The germline V and J ends were trimmed by 8 bases and 8 bases, with 24 bases remaining between them. The CDR3 has 16 residues. As DNA, the CDR3 is TGTGCCAGCCGAATAGGGGGGCGGTCAAGTGAGGAAAAACTGTTTTTT. Protein product: CASRIGGRSSEEKLFF.

V gene TRBV7-9 combines with J gene TRBJ2-7, with D perhaps TRBD1 (6 bases). V was cut by 3 bases and J by 7 bases, with 13 bases left in between. CDR3 size: 13 residues. Germline V CDR1 and CDR2: SEHNR, FQNEAQ (reference sequence). DNA of the CDR3: TGTGCCAGCAGCTTCGGGACACCGGCGGAGCAGTACGTC. Translation gives CASSFGTPAEQYV.

The sample holds many counts of this clonotype. The V call is TRBV12-3 or TRBV12-4, the J call TRBJ2-1; 8 bases match TRBD1. The V segment lost 8 bases and the J segment 2 bases; nucleotides outside the gene matches: 5. The CDR3 consists of 14 residues. DNA for the CDR3: TGTGCCAGCGGGTGGACAGGGACCTACAATGAGCAGTTCTTC. The encoded protein is CASGWTGTYNEQFF.

This clonotype was found a few times. V and J are TRBV27 and TRBJ2-1; TRBD1 is a possible D gene (6 bases). This CDR3 spans 13 amino acids. Germline CDR1 is MNHEY and CDR2 is SMNVEV (reference sequence). V was clipped by 3 bases and J by 5 bases, with 8 bases between them. Here the CDR3 DNA reads TGTGCCAGCAGTTTCGACAGGAACAATGAGCAGTTCTTC. Amino acid sequence: CASSFDRNNEQFF.

This sequence joins TRBV3-1 and TRBJ2-1, with TRBD2 matching 7 bases. CDR3 length equals 16 residues. Trimming removed 5 bases from V and 0 bases from J; junction bases left unmatched: 7. Germline V gives CDR1 LGHDT, CDR2 YNNKEL (reference sequence). CDR3 in amino acids: CASSGPSGYSYNEQFF. The DNA for the CDR3 is TGTGCCAGCAGCGGCCCTAGCGGCTACTCCTACAATGAGCAGTTCTTC.

The chain uses TRBV18 and TRBJ2-7; D ambiguous. Germline values: CDR1 KGHSH, CDR2 LQKENI. Trimming took 3 bases from V and 6 from J, leaving 21 bases between them. CDR3 length equals 16 residues. The CDR3 reads CASSPFPALAIGEQYV. For the CDR3, the DNA is TGTGCCAGCTCACCCTTTCCGGCCCTGGCAATTGGCGAGCAGTACGTC.

V gene TRBV14 combines with J gene TRBJ2-5; unclear D gene. With 2 bases removed from V and 2 bases from J, the gap between germline ends came to 15 bases. From germline, CDR1 is SGHDN and CDR2 FVKESK. The CDR3 is 16 amino acids. CDR3 sequence: CASSQRISTAQETQYF. The CDR3 coding sequence is TGTGCCAGCAGCCAAAGAATCTCGACTGCACAAGAGACCCAGTACTTC.

In this sample, this clonotype turned up many times. This sequence joins TRBV5-4 and TRBJ2-3, with D perhaps TRBD1 (7 bases). The V and J ends lost 4 bases and 9 bases respectively, with 12 bases between them. This CDR3 has 12 amino acids. Germline values: CDR1 SGHNT, CDR2 YYREEE (reference sequence). DNA for the CDR3: TGTGCCAGCAGCCCGGCAGGGGGGACGCAGTATTTT. It codes for CASSPAGGTQYF.

This clonotype was seen only a few times. The chain links TRBV5-4 to TRBJ1-5; no definite D call. Germline CDR1 SGHNT, CDR2 YYREEE (reference sequence). The CDR3 loop spans 13 amino acids. V was shortened by 1 base and J by 6 bases, with 8 bases between the two germline ends. In DNA, the CDR3 is TGTGCCAGCAGCTTGAACCCCGGTCAGCCCCAGCATTTT. Protein sequence: CASSLNPGQPQHF.

This clonotype was counted ten times or more. The chain recombines TRBV7-3 with TRBJ1-1, with D unresolved. CDR1 and CDR2 (germline): SGHTA, FQGTGA. The length of the CDR3 is 13 residues. V lost 1 base, J lost 7 bases, and 10 bases lay in between. The CDR3 DNA sequence: TGTGCCAGCAGCTTAATCCCGCAGGATGAAGCTTTCTTT. Amino acid sequence: CASSLIPQDEAFF.

The sample holds many counts of this clonotype. The chain has TRBV15 and TRBJ2-1; D remains ambiguous. The length of the CDR3 is 13 residues. V shed 0 bases and J shed 7 bases, with 7 bases lying between them. CDR1 and CDR2 (germline): LNHNV, YYDKDF (reference sequence). CDR3 nucleotides: TGTGCCACCAGCAGAGATGAAGGGAATGAGCAGTTCTTC. It is translated as CATSRDEGNEQFF.

This clonotype has a handful of counts. The chain employs TRBV7-2 and TRBJ2-7; 10 bases line up with TRBD1. V shed 5 bases and J 6 bases; nucleotides not matched to a gene: 7. The CDR3 spans 14 residues. Germline CDR1 and CDR2: SGHTA and FQGNSA. Here the CDR3 DNA reads TGTGCCAGCAGCCCCGGGACAGGGGTCGGCGAGCAGTACGTC. Its translation is CASSPGTGVGEQYV.

This clonotype was found many times. The CDR3 region is CSGRDREPDTQYF. The CDR3 nucleotides read TGCAGCGGGCGGGACAGGGAACCAGATACGCAGTATTTT. V is TRBV29-1 and J is TRBJ2-3, with 9 nucleotides matching TRBD1. The CDR3 totals 13 residues. Losses at the gene ends were 7 bases for V and 4 bases for J; bases not matched to a gene: 6. The V gene's germline CDR1 is SQVTM and CDR2 ANQGSEA.

This clonotype was observed a handful of times. The chain carries TRBV7-2 and TRBJ1-6; no definite D call. The CDR3 is 12 residues long. CDR1 and CDR2 (germline): SGHTA, FQGNSA. Deletions cut 3 bases from V and 7 bases from J, with 4 bases between. This CDR3 is CASSLWNSPLHF. CDR3 coding DNA: TGTGCCAGCAGCTTGTGGAATTCACCCCTCCACTTT.

This clonotype showed up many times. V is TRBV6-1 and J is TRBJ2-5; the match to TRBD2 covers 8 bases. V lost 3 bases to trimming and J lost 2 bases; unmatched junction nucleotides: 2. The V gene's germline CDR1 is MNHNS and CDR2 SASEGT. The CDR3 covers 14 residues. The CDR3 bases are TGTGCCAGCAGTGATAGCGGGGCTCAAGAGACCCAGTACTTC. Translating it yields CASSDSGAQETQYF.